This T cell receptor beta chain was recovered during a study of blood T cells in healthy people across ages. Study-wide background: Template switching recovered approximately one barcoded beta molecule for every two T cells.

Peripheral blood was drawn, around 9.5 milliliters per donor. General study findings and limits: While age rose, TCR beta diversity per million T cells dropped in a roughly linear way.

This clonotype was seen a few times. Its antigen is unknown. A second 7 to 11 cycle PCR used barcoded and J-beta primers. Each cDNA molecule received a tag from a template-switch adaptor that had 12 random nucleotides. TCRdb passed the 5' RACE reads through MiXCR, listing each CDR3 protein once. The sample has roughly 500,000 distinct CDR3 sequences, approximately 30% seen once. Germline loops: CDR1 SGHRS, CDR2 YFSETQ. The length of the CDR3 is 14 residues. Trimming pared 0 bases from V and 4 bases from J, leaving 9 bases between. This sequence originates from a woman between 65 and 79 years old in good health. Sequencing was carried out using blood. The rearrangement uses TRBV5-1 and TRBJ2-3; D tentatively fits TRBD1 or TRBD2 (6 bases each). CDR3 protein: CASSLVEGADTQYF. The CDR3 DNA reads TGCGCCAGCAGCTTGGTGGAGGGGGCAGATACGCAGTATTTT.